Detailed here is one T cell receptor (beta chain). Its cognate antigen is unknown. These data belong to a study of CD8 T cells in Susac syndrome. Study conclusions and caveats: Regarding the TCR sequencing and HLA analysis, the study admitted that a relatively small number of individuals were involved.

Random hexamers served to reverse transcribe roughly 0.45 to 1 ug RNA. Amplification of TCR beta CDR3 was carried out by immunoSEQ multiplex PCR, which covered 54 Vbeta and 13 Jbeta segments. TCRdb redid the calling of the immunoSEQ multiplex PCR reads with MiXCR, one entry per CDR3 protein. The sample holds tens of thousands of distinct CDR3 sequences, approximately 96% seen once. Sequenced input: CD8+ T cells from PBMCs. The TCR sequence derives from a human donor with Susac syndrome.

DNA for the CDR3: TGCGCCAGCAGCGAGGGTAGGATACTGAACACTGAAGCTTTCTTT. It encodes CASSEGRILNTEAFF. The chain uses TRBV5-1 and TRBJ1-1, with D unclear. In germline, CDR1 is SGHRS, CDR2 YFSETQ. Between the trimmed V and J ends, which lost 4 bases and 0 bases, there was a span of 13 bases. The CDR3 runs to 15 residues.